These 10 T cell receptor beta chains were sequenced from one sample in a study of cytomegalovirus exposure and HLA in healthy donors (dated by TCRdb to the late 2010s). The library was built by means of the immunoSEQ multiplex PCR assay. TCRdb stores this immuneACCESS table with in-frame sequences only. Part of the clones is absent; in the studies checked, under half of the shortfall reflects unresolved V genes, and no reason is known for the rest. This sample is represented by some 200,000 clones; around 83% of them were singletons. The top ten hold roughly 13% of the sample. Input material: PBMCs. The receptors were sampled from a woman in her twenties or thirties in good health and CMV-seropositive.

This sequence joins TRBV9 and TRBJ1-4; 7 nucleotides match TRBD1. The length of the CDR3 is 16 residues. V lost 3 bases, J lost 0 bases, and 5 bases stayed unmatched. Germline V gives CDR1 SGDLS, CDR2 YYNGEE. For the CDR3, the DNA is TGTGCCAGCAGCGACGGGACAGAAGCAACTAATGAAAAACTGTTTTTT. Translation: CASSDGTEATNEKLFF.

V gene TRBV4-2 combines with J gene TRBJ2-2; D not certain. The V gene lost 9 bases and the J gene lost 1 base, with 12 bases spanning the gap. The germline CDR1 and CDR2 sequences are LGHNA and YNFKEQ. The CDR3 spans 14 residues. The CDR3 DNA is TGTGCCAGTCGCCTGACACTGAACACCGGGGAGCTGTTTTTT. Translated, it gives CASRLTLNTGELFF.

The rearrangement joins TRBV19 to TRBJ2-1, with TRBD2 matching over 10 bases. CDR1 is LNHDA and CDR2 is SQIVND in the germline V gene (reference sequence). The trim removed 5 bases at V and 4 bases at J, leaving 5 bases unmatched. The CDR3 has 15 residues. The CDR3 is CASSVQREGYNEQFF. The CDR3 nucleotides read TGTGCCAGTAGTGTCCAGCGGGAGGGATACAATGAGCAGTTCTTC.

V usage is TRBV18 and J usage is TRBJ2-2; tentatively, D is TRBD2 (6 bases). Trimming shortened V by 2 bases and J by 6 bases, and 10 bases separated the two germline ends. CDR3 length equals 14 residues. The germline CDR1 and CDR2 sequences are KGHSH and LQKENI. The CDR3 spells CASSPLGGAGELFF. The CDR3 DNA follows: TGTGCCAGCTCACCATTAGGAGGGGCCGGGGAGCTGTTTTTT.

The chain couples TRBV5-6 to TRBJ2-7; TRBD1 agrees at 12 bases. In germline, CDR1 is SGHDT, CDR2 YYEEEE. The trim removed 1 base at V and 0 bases at J, leaving 8 bases unmatched. This CDR3 is 18 amino acids long. The CDR3 sequence is CASSLLGTGGSDSYEQYF. As DNA, the CDR3 is TGTGCCAGCAGCTTGTTAGGGACAGGGGGCTCCGACTCCTACGAGCAGTACTTC.

The gene calls are TRBV6-1 and TRBJ2-3; 9 positions match TRBD2. V lost 4 bases and J lost 2; bases outside the gene matches: 10. Germline V CDR1 and CDR2: MNHNS, SASEGT. This CDR3 has 17 amino acids. The CDR3 spells CASSGPLAGKFTDTQYF. The CDR3 DNA reads TGTGCCAGCAGTGGTCCCCTAGCGGGGAAATTCACAGATACGCAGTATTTT.

The V call is TRBV5-1, the J call TRBJ2-3; 8 bases match TRBD2. Trimming removed 0 bases from V and 2 bases from J; junction bases left unmatched: 8. The germline gives CDR1 SGHRS, CDR2 YFSETQ. This CDR3 has 17 amino acids. The CDR3 region is CASSLEVSGKHTDTQYF. Here the CDR3 DNA reads TGCGCCAGCAGCTTGGAGGTTAGCGGGAAGCACACAGATACGCAGTATTTT. The whole variable domain, filled in from reference TRBV5-1 and TRBJ2-3, reads KAGVTQTPRYLIKTRGQQVTLSCSPISGHRSVSWYQQTPGQGLQFLFEYFSETQRNKGNFPGRFSGRQFSNSRSEMNVSTLELGDSALYLCASSLEVSGKHTDTQYFGPGTRLTVL.

As regards this clone: The junction departs from the called germline gene at one end, perhaps through a read error. The rearrangement uses TRBV2 and TRBJ1-2; tentative D call: TRBD1 (6 bases). In germline, CDR1 is SNHLY, CDR2 FYNNEI. CDR3 length equals 14 residues. The DNA of the CDR3 is TGTGCCGGCAGCGACTCCCGAGGGGGCTATGGCTACACCTTC. This codes for CAGSDSRGGYGYTF.

This rearrangement joins TRBV5-6 to TRBJ1-1, with D perhaps TRBD1 (6 bases). The V and J ends lost 3 bases and 4 bases respectively, with 13 bases between them. The length of the CDR3 is 14 residues. CDR1 is SGHDT and CDR2 is YYEEEE in the germline V gene. The CDR3, as DNA: TGTGCCAGCAGCTGGATGACAGGTACCACTGAAGCTTTCTTT. Its translation: CASSWMTGTTEAFF.

The V call is TRBV28, the J call TRBJ2-7; tentative D call: TRBD1 (6 bases). In germline, CDR1 is MDHEN, CDR2 SYDVKM. Trimming cost V 5 bases and J 7 bases, with 18 bases left between them. The length of the CDR3 is 14 residues. CDR3 DNA: TGTGCCAGCAGTCCCCCCCACAGGGTGGGGGAGCAGTACTTC. It yields the protein CASSPPHRVGEQYF.